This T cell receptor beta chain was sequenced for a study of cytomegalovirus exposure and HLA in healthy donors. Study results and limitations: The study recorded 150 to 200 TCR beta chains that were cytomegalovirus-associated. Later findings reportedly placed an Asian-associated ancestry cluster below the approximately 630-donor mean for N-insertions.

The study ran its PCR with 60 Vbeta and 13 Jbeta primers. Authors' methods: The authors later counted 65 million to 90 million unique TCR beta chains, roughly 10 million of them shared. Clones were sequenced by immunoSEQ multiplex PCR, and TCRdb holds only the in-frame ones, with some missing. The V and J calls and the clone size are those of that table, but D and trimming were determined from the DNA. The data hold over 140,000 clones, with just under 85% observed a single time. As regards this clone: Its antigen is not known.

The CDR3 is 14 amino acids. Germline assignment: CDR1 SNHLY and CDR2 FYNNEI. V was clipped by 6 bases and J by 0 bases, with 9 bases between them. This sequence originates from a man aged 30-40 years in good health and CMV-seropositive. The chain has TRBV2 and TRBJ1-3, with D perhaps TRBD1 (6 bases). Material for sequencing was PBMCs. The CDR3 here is CASRAGASGNTIYF. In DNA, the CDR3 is TGTGCCAGCAGAGCAGGGGCCTCTGGAAACACCATATATTTT.